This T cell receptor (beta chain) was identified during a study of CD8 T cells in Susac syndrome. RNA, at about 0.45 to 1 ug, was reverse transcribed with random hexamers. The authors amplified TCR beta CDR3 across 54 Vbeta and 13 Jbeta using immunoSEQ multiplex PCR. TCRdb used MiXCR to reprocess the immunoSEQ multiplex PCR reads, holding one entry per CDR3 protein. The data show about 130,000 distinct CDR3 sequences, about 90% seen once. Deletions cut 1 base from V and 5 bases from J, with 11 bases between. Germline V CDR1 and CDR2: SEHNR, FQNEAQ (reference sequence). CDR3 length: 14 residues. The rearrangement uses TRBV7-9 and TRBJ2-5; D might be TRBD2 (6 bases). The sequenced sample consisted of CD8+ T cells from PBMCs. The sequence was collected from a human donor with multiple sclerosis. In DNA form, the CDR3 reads TGTGCCAGCAGCTTAGTTCTGGAGGGGGAGACCCAGTACTTC. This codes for CASSLVLEGETQYF.